The 3 T cell receptor beta chains listed next were all sequenced from one sample in a study of blood T cell repertoires in COVID-19 (dated by TCRdb to about 2020). The library was prepared using the immunoSEQ multiplex PCR assay. This is the immuneACCESS table as TCRdb keeps it, with only in-frame sequences that have V and J called. A part of the clones is gone; compared with another copy, unresolved V genes explain less than half, and the rest is unexplained. Across this sample there are over 85,000 clones, with about 80% seen only once. Around a quarter of the sample goes to the ten largest clones. The sequenced sample consisted of peripheral blood. The receptors derive from a man between 65 and 79 years old with acute or convalescent COVID-19.

This chain connects TRBV7-3 to TRBJ1-6; D is undetermined. Germline V gene sequence: CDR1 SGHTA, CDR2 FQGTGA. The CDR3 is made up of 14 amino acids. V was trimmed by 5 bases and J by 2 bases, leaving 7 bases between them. The CDR3 region has the DNA TGTGCCAGCAGCCCTGGCCCCTATAATTCACCCCTCCACTTT. It specifies CASSPGPYNSPLHF.

V gene TRBV9 combines with J gene TRBJ2-2; possible D gene TRBD1, 5 bases. This CDR3 contains 17 residues. The germline gives CDR1 SGDLS, CDR2 YYNGEE. Trimming removed 4 bases from V and 2 bases from J, with 18 bases in between. The CDR3 DNA sequence: TGTGCCAGCAGCCCCGAAGATGGGGCGCCCAACACCGGGGAGCTGTTTTTT. Translating it yields CASSPEDGAPNTGELFF.

The chain combines TRBV5-1 with TRBJ2-7, with a possible D match to TRBD2 (5 bases). V lost 0 bases to trimming and J lost 0 bases, with 10 bases between them. CDR1 is SGHRS and CDR2 is YFSETQ in the germline V gene. CDR3 length: 15 residues. The CDR3 here is CASSLDEGASYEQYF. The CDR3 nucleotides are TGCGCCAGCAGCTTGGACGAGGGCGCCTCCTACGAGCAGTACTTC.